Listed below are T cell receptor beta chains from one sample, sequenced in a study of cytomegalovirus exposure and HLA in healthy donors. Data came from immunoSEQ multiplex PCR; TCRdb stores just in-frame clones and leaves some out. The sample lists some 200,000 clones; around 80% were seen once. The sample taken for sequencing was PBMCs. These receptors originate from a young woman in good health and CMV-seropositive. Both conserved end residues are part of each CDR3. A D gene is named only where the DNA matches it firmly. Not every row has a clone size; where given, it reads once, few, many or a size class.

V	J	size	D	DNA	CDR3
TRBV28	TRBJ2-7	NA	TRBD1	TGTGCCAGCAGTTTGCCCAGGGGGCTACAGCAGTACTTC	CASSLPRGLQQYF
TRBV10-1	TRBJ2-7	NA	NA	TGCGCCAGCAGTGAGTTCGGCAGGGGACGCGAGCAGTACTTC	CASSEFGRGREQYF
TRBV5-6	TRBJ2-7	NA	TRBD1	TGTGCCAGCAGCATAGGGACAGGGTTGTACGAGCAGTACTTC	CASSIGTGLYEQYF
TRBV9	TRBJ1-5	NA	NA	TGTGCCAGCAGCGTAGCTGGGGGGGCAGGACAGCCCCAGCATTTT	CASSVAGGAGQPQHF
TRBV7-6	TRBJ1-5	NA	NA	TGTGCCAGCAGCCCCGCGGGAGGCAATCAGCCCCAGCATTTT	CASSPAGGNQPQHF
TRBV5-1	TRBJ2-6	NA	TRBD1	TGCGCCAGCAGCTTGGCCGGGACAGAGTCCTACTCTGGGGCCAACGTCCTGACTTTC	CASSLAGTESYSGANVLTF
TRBV11-2	TRBJ2-7	NA	NA	TGTGCCAGCAGCTTCCGGGTCAGCTACGAGCAGTACTTC	CASSFRVSYEQYF
TRBV9	TRBJ2-7	NA	NA	TGTGCCAGCAGCGTAGCGGGACAAATGGGCGAGCAGTACTTC	CASSVAGQMGEQYF
TRBV7-2	TRBJ2-7	NA	NA	TGTGCCAGCAGCTTCCGACGGGATCGCTACGAGCAGTACTTC	CASSFRRDRYEQYF
TRBV27	TRBJ2-7	NA	NA	TGTGCCAGCAGTTCCTACAGTAGCGGCCCCTACGAGCAGTACTTC	CASSSYSSGPYEQYF
TRBV29-1	TRBJ2-3	NA	NA	TGCAGCGTTGAGGGGCTGTCAGATACGCAGTATTTT	CSVEGLSDTQYF
TRBV7-2	TRBJ2-5	NA	TRBD2	TGTGCCAGCAGCTCTCGGACTAGCGGGCAAGAGACCCAGTACTTC	CASSSRTSGQETQYF
TRBV6-5	TRBJ1-3	NA	NA	TGTGCCAGCAGGCAGGGTACTGGAAACACCATATATTTT	CASRQGTGNTIYF
TRBV6-6	TRBJ2-2	NA	TRBD2	TGTGCCAGCAGTTACTCGACCGGGAGGGCCACCGGGGAGCTGTTTTTT	CASSYSTGRATGELFF
TRBV30	TRBJ1-5	NA	NA	TGTGCCTGGGATGGGGGGAGGGAAAATCAGCCCCAGCATTTT	CAWDGGRENQPQHF
TRBV27	TRBJ2-7	NA	TRBD1	TGTGCCAGCAGTTTGATGACAGGGGGTGAAAGAGAGCAGTACTTC	CASSLMTGGEREQYF
TRBV6-1	TRBJ2-3	NA	NA	TGTGCCAGCAGTCTACAGGACCACACCACAGATACGCAGTATTTT	CASSLQDHTTDTQYF
TRBV10-3	TRBJ2-2	few	TRBD2	TGTGCCATCAGTACCGGGACTAGCGGGAACACCGGGGAGCTGTTTTTT	CAISTGTSGNTGELFF
TRBV6-5	TRBJ2-1	NA	TRBD2	TGTGCCAGCAGTTCGGATAGCGGGAGAAGGAGCAAGTTCTTC	CASSSDSGRRSKFF
TRBV7-6	TRBJ2-1	NA	TRBD1	TGTGCCAGCAGCTCGACAGGGGGCGCCGTCAATGAGCAGTTCTTC	CASSSTGGAVNEQFF
TRBV6-5	TRBJ1-2	NA	NA	TGTGCCAGCAGTTACATGCGGACGGGGAACTATGGCTACACCTTC	CASSYMRTGNYGYTF
TRBV18	TRBJ1-2	NA	TRBD1	TGTGCCAGCTCACCACAGGGGGCGACAGCAACCTATGGCTACACCTTC	CASSPQGATATYGYTF
TRBV5-6	TRBJ2-5	NA	NA	TGTGCCAGCAGCTTGTGGACACAGACCCAGTACTTC	CASSLWTQTQYF
TRBV7-9	TRBJ2-3	NA	TRBD2	TGTGCCAGCAGCTTCGATAGCGGGGGGGCTCGCACAGATACGCAGTATTTT	CASSFDSGGARTDTQYF
TRBV7-9	TRBJ2-5	NA	NA	TGTGCCAGCAGATATACCGGGAGAGACGAAGAGACCCAGTACTTC	CASRYTGRDEETQYF
TRBV30	TRBJ1-5	NA	NA	TGTGCCTGGAGTACAGGACAGATCAATCAGCCCCAGCATTTT	CAWSTGQINQPQHF
TRBV7-6	TRBJ2-1	NA	NA	TGTGCCAGCAGTTTGGACTGGGGGACAAACGATGAGCAGTTCTTC	CASSLDWGTNDEQFF
TRBV4-1	TRBJ1-4	NA	NA	TGCGCCAGCAGCCAAGAAGACTATAATGAAAAACTGTTTTTT	CASSQEDYNEKLFF
TRBV2	TRBJ2-7	NA	NA	TGTGCCAGCAGTGAACTCTGGTCATCAGCGGGCGAGCAGTACTTC	CASSELWSSAGEQYF
TRBV4-1	TRBJ1-4	NA	TRBD1	TGCGCCAGCAGCCTCAGGACAGGGTTAGGGCAAAAACTGTTTTTT	CASSLRTGLGQKLFF
TRBV11-2	TRBJ2-5	NA	NA	TGTGCCAGCAGCAGTGGAGGGTGGACCCAGTACTTC	CASSSGGWTQYF